This T cell receptor beta chain stems from a study of T cell clonotyping in hematopoietic cell transplantation. CDR3 length: 11 residues. Germline CDR1 is DFQATT and CDR2 is SNEGSKA (reference sequence). The V and J ends lost 5 bases and 6 bases respectively, with 11 bases between them. Comment on this clone: Its antigen is unidentified.

Measured with immunoSEQ multiplex PCR; TCRdb has only the in-frame clones, and not every one. The table records around 16,000 clones, more than 60% of them present only once. Study outcomes and limitations: Without cell sorting, CD4 versus CD8 contributions remain unresolved.

The TCR was taken from a male patient aged 50 to 59 who had an allogeneic stem cell transplant from an unrelated donor, so T cells may come from the graft donor. Some clones in this sample may be carry-over from other donors' samples. Specimen: PBMCs, collected 30 days after allogeneic stem cell transplant. V usage is TRBV20-1 and J usage is TRBJ2-7, with D unresolved. The CDR3: CSAPDLREQYF. CDR3 in DNA: TGCAGTGCTCCTGACCTTCGCGAGCAGTACTTC.